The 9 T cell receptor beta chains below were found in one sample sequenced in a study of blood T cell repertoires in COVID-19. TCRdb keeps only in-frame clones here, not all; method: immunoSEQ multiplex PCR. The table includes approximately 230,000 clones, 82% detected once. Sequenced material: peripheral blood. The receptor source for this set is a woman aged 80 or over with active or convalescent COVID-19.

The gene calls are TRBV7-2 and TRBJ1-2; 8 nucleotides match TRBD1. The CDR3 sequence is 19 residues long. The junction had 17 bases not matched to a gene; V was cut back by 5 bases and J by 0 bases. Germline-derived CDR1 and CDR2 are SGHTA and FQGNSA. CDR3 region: CASSRIRDRPVRSNYGYTF. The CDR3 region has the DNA TGTGCCAGCAGCCGCATCCGGGACAGGCCAGTGAGGTCTAACTATGGCTACACCTTC.

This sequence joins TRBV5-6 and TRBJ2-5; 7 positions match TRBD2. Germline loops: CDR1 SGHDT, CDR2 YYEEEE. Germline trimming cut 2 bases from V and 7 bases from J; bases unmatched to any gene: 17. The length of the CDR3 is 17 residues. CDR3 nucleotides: TGTGCCAGCAGCTTTTTTATTCTTGCTGGGGGGGTCTCGACCCAGTACTTC. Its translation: CASSFFILAGGVSTQYF.

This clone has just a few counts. The CDR3 region is CASRGLAGDYEQYF. CDR3 nucleotides: TGTGCCAGCAGAGGACTAGCGGGAGATTATGAGCAGTACTTC. The rearrangement joins TRBV6-5 to TRBJ2-7; 13 nucleotides match TRBD2. The V gene end was trimmed by 6 bases and the J gene end by 7 bases; junction bases not matched to a gene: 6. This CDR3 contains 14 residues. In germline, CDR1 is MNHEY, CDR2 SVGAGI.

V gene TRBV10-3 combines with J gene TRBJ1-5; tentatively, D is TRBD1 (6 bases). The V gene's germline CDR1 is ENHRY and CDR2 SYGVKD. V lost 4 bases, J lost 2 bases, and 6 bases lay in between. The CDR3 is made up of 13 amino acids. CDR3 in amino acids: CAISGTGNQPQHF. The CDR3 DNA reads TGTGCCATCAGTGGGACAGGCAATCAGCCCCAGCATTTT.

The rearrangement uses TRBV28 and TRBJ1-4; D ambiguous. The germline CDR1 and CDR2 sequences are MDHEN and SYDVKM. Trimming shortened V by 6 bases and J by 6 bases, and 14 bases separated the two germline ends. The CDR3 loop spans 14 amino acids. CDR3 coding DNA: TGTGCCAGCAGACTTAAGAGGAGTTATGAAAAACTGTTTTTT. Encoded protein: CASRLKRSYEKLFF. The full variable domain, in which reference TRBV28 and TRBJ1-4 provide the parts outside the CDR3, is DVKVTQSSRYLVKRTGEKVFLECVQDMDHENMFWYRQDPGLGLRLIYFSYDVKMKEKGDIPEGYSVSREKKERFSLILESASTNQTSMYLCASRLKRSYEKLFFGSGTQLSVL.

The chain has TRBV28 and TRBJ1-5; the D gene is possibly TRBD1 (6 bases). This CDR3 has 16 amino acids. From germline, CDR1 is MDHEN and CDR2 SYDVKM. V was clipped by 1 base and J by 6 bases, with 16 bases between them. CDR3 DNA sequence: TGTGCCAGCAGTTTATCGCAGGGGTCTTTTACTCAGCCCCAGCATTTT. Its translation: CASSLSQGSFTQPQHF.

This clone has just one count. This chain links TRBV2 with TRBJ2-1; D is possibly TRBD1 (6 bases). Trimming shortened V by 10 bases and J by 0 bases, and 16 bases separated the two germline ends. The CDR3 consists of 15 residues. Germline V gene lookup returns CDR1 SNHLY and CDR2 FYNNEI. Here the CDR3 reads CANRKDRNSYNEQFF. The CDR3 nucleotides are TGTGCCAACCGAAAGGACAGAAACTCCTACAATGAGCAGTTCTTC.

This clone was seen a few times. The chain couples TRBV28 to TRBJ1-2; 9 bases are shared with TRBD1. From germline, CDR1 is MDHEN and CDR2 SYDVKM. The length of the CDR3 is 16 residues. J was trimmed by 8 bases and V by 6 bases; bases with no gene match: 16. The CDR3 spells CASRHSGTGTAGGYTF. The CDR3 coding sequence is TGTGCCAGCAGGCACTCTGGGACAGGGACCGCCGGCGGCTACACCTTC.

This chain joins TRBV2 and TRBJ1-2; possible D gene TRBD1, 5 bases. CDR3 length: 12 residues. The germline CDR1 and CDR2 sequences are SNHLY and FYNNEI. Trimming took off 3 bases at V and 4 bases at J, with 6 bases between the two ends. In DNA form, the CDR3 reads TGTGCCAGCAGTGACGACAGCTATGGCTACACCTTC. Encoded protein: CASSDDSYGYTF.